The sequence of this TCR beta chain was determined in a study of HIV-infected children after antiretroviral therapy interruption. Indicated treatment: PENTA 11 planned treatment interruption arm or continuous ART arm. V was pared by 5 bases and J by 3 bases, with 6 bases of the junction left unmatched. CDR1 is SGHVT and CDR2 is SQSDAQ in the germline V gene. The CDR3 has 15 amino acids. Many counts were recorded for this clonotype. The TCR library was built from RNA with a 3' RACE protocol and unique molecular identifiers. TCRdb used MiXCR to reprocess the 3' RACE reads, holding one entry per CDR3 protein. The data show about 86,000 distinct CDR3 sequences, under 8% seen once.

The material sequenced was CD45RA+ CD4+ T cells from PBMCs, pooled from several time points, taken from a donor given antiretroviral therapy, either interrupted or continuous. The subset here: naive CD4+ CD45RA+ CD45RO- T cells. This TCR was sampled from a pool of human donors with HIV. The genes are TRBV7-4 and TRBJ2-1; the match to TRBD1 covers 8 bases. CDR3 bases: TGTGCCAGCAGCATGGACAGGGCAAACTACAATGAGCAGTTCTTC. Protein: CASSMDRANYNEQFF.